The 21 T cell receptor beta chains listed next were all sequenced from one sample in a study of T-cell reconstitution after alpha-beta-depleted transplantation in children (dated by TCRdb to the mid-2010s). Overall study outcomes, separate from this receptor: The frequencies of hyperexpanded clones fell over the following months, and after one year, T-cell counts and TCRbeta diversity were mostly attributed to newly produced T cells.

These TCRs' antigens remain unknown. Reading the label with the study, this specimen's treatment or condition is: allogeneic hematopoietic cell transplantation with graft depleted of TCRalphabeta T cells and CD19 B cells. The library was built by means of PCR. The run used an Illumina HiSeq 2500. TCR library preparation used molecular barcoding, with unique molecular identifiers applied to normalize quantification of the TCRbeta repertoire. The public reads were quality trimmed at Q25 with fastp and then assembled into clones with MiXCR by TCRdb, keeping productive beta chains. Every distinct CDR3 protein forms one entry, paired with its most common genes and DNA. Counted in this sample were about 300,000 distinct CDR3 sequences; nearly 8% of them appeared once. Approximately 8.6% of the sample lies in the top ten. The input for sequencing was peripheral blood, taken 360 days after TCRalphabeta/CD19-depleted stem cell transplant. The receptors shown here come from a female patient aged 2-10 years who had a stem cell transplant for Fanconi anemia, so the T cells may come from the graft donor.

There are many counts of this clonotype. The CDR3 sequence is CASSPGQQETQYF. DNA of the CDR3: TGTGCCAGCTCACCAGGCCAACAAGAGACCCAGTACTTC. The V call is TRBV18, the J call TRBJ2-5; D is unclear. There are 13 residues in the CDR3. CDR1 KGHSH and CDR2 LQKENI come from the germline V gene. Trimming took off 2 bases at V and 2 bases at J, with 6 bases between the two ends.

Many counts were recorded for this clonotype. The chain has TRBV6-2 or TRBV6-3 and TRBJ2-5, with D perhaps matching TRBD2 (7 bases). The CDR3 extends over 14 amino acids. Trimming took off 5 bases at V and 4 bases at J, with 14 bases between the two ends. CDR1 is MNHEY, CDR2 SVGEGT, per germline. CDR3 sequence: CASSPPGGPETQYF. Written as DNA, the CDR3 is TGTGCCAGCAGTCCTCCGGGGGGCCCAGAGACCCAGTACTTC.

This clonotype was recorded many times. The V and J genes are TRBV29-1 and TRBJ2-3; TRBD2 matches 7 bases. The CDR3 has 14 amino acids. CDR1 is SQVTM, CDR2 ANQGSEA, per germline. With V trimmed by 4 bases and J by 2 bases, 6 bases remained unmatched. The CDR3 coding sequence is TGCAGCGTTGGGGGGGGTGCAGCCACAGATACGCAGTATTTT. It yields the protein CSVGGGAATDTQYF.

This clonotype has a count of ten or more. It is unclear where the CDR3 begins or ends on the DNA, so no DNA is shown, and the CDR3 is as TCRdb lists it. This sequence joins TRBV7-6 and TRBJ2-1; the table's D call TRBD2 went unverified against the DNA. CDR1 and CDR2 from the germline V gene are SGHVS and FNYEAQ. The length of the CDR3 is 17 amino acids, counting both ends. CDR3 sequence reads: CASSSRLSGVSYNEQFF.

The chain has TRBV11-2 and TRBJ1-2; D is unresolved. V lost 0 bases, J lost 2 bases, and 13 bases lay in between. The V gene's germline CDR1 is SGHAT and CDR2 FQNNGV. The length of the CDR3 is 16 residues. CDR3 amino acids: CASSLESRHGNYGYTF. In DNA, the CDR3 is TGTGCCAGCAGCTTAGAGTCTAGGCACGGGAACTATGGCTACACCTTC.

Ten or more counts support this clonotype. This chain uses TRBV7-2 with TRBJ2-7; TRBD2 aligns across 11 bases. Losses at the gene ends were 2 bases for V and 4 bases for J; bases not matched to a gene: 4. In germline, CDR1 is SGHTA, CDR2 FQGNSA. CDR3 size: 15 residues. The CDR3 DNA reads TGTGCCAGCAGCTTATTTCTAGCGGGGGGTTACGAGCAGTACGTC. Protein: CASSLFLAGGYEQYV.

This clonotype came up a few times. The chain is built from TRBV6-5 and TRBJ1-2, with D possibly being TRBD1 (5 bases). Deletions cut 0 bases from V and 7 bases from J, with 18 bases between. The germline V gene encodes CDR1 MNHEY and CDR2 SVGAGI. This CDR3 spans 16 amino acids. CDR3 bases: TGTGCCAGCAGTTACTCGATTATAGGGGATGGTGCTGGCTACACCTTC. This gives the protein CASSYSIIGDGAGYTF.

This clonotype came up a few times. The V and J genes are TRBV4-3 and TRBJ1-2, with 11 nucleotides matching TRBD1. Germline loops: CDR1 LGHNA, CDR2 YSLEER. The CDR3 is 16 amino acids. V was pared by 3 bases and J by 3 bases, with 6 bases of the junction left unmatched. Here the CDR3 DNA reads TGCGCCAGCAGCCAGGACAGGGGGCGGTGGCACTATGGCTACACCTTC. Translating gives CASSQDRGRWHYGYTF.

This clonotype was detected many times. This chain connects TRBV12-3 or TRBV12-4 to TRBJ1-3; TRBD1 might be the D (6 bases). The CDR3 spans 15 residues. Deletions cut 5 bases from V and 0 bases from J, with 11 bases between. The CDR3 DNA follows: TGTGCCAGCAGTCAGACAGGCTCCTCTGGAAACACCATATATTTT. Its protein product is CASSQTGSSGNTIYF.

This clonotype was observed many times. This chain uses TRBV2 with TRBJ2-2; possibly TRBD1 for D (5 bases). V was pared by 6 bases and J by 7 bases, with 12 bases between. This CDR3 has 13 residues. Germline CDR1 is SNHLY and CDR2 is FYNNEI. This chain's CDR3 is CASSSRGHGELFF. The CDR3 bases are TGTGCCAGCAGCTCAAGGGGTCACGGGGAGCTGTTTTTT.

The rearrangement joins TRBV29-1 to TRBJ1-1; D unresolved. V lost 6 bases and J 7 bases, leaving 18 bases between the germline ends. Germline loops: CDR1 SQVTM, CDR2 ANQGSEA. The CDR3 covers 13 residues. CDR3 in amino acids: CSVVDGIGDEAFF. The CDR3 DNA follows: TGCAGCGTCGTTGATGGAATAGGAGATGAAGCTTTCTTT.

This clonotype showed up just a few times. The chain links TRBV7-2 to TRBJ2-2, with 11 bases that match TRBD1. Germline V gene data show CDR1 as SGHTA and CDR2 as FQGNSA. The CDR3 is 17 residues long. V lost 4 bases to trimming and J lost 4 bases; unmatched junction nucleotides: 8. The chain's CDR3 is CASSSRKGTGGTGELFF. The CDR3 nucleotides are TGTGCCAGCAGCTCGAGGAAAGGGACAGGGGGCACCGGGGAGCTGTTTTTT.

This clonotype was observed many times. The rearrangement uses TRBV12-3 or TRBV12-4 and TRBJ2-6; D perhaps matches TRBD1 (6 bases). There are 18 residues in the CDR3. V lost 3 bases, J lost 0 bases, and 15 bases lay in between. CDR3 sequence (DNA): TGTGCCAGCAGTTTTCAACAGGGACCCATCTCTGGGGCCAACGTCCTGACTTTC. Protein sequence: CASSFQQGPISGANVLTF.

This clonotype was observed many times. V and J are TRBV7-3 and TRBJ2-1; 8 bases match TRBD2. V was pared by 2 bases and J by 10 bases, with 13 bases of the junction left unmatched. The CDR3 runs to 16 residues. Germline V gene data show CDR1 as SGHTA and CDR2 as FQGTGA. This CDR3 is CASSLWSRGGLEEQFF. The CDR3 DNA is TGTGCCAGCAGCTTATGGAGTCGGGGGGGCCTGGAGGAGCAGTTCTTC. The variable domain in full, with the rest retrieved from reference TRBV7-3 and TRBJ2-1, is GAGVSQTPSNKVTEKGKYVELRCDPISGHTALYWYRQSLGQGPEFLIYFQGTGAADDSGLPNDRFFAVRPEGSVSTLKIQRTERGDSAVYLCASSLWSRGGLEEQFFGPGTRLTVL.

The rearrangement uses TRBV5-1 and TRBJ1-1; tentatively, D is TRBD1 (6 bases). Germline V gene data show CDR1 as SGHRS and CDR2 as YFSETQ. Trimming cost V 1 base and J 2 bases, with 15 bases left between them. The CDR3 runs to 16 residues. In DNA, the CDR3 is TGCGCCAGCAGCTTGCTACTAACAGGGATAAACACTGAAGCTTTCTTT. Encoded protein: CASSLLLTGINTEAFF. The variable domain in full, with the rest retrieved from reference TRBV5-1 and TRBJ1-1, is KAGVTQTPRYLIKTRGQQVTLSCSPISGHRSVSWYQQTPGQGLQFLFEYFSETQRNKGNFPGRFSGRQFSNSRSEMNVSTLELGDSALYLCASSLLLTGINTEAFFGQGTRLTVV.

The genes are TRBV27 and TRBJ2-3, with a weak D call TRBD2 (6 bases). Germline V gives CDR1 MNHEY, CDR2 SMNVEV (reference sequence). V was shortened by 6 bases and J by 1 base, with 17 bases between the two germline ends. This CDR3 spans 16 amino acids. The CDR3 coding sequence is TGTGCCAGCAGCCATGGGGTAGCGGCGGGCACAGATACGCAGTATTTT. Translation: CASSHGVAAGTDTQYF.

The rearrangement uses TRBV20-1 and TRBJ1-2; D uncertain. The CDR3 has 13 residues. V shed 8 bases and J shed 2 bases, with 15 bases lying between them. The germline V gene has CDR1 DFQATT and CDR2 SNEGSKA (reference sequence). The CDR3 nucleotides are TGCAGTCCAAGAGGCCCAGCCAACTATGGCTACACCTTC. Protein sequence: CSPRGPANYGYTF.

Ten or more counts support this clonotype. The CDR3 DNA reads TGTGCCAGCCGGCCGGGGCCTAATGAAAAACTGTTTTTT. Protein sequence: CASRPGPNEKLFF. This chain connects TRBV7-9 to TRBJ1-4; D might be TRBD1 (5 bases). The germline V gene has CDR1 SEHNR and CDR2 FQNEAQ (reference sequence). The ends were cut back, 8 bases at V and 3 bases at J, with 10 bases in the middle. This CDR3 has 13 amino acids.

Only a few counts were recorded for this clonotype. CDR3 DNA sequence: TGTGCCAGCAGCGATCGGGACAGGGGCACCTATAATTCACCCCTCCACTTT. This codes for CASSDRDRGTYNSPLHF. The chain employs TRBV7-6 and TRBJ1-6; 10 bases are shared with TRBD1. The germline V gene has CDR1 SGHVS and CDR2 FNYEAQ. The CDR3 spans 17 residues. V dropped 5 bases and J dropped 2; count of bases not matched to a gene: 6.

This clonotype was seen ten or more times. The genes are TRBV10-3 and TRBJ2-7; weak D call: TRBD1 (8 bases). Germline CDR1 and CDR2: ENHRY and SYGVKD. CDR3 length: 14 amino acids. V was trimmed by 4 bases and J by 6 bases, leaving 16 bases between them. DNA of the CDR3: TGTGCCATCAGTGTAGACAGGGGAGGGCGCGAGCAGTACTTC. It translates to CAISVDRGGREQYF.

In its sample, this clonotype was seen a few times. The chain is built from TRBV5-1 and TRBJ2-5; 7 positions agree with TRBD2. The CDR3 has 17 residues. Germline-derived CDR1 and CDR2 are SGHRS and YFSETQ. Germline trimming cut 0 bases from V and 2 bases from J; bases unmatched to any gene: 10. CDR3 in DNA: TGCGCCAGCAGCTTGGCCGGGTTAGCGGGCATGCAAGAGACCCAGTACTTC. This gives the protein CASSLAGLAGMQETQYF.